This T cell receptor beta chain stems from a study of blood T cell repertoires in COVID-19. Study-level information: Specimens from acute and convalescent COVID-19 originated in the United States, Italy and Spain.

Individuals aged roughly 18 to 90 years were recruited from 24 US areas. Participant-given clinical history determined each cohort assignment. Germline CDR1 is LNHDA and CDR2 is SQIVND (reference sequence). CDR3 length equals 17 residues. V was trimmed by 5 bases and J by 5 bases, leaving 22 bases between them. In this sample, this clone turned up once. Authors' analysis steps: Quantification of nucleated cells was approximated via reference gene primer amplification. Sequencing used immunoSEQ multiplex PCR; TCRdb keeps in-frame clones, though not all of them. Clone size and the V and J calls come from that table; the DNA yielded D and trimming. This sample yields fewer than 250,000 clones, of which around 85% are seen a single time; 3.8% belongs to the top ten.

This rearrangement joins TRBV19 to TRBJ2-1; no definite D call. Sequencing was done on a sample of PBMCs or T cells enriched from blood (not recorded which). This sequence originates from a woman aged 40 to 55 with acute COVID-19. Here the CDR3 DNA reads TGTGCCAGTAGTGTAGGCAGGTTCTCGGTGGCCGACAATGAGCAGTTCTTC. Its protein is CASSVGRFSVADNEQFF.